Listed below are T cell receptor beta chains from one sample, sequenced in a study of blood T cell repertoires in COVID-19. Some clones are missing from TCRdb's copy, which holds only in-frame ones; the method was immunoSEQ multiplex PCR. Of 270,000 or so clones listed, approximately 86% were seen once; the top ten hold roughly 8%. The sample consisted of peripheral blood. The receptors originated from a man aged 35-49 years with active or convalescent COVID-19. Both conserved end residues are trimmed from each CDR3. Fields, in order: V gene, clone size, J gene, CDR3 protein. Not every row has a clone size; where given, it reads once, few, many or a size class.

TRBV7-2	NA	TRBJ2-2	ASSQSGTPDTGELF
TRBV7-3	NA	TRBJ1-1	ASSQGGLDTEAF
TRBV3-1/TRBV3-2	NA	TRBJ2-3	ASRRSGRGGTDTQY
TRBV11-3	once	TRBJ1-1	ASSRGRTGVGTEAF
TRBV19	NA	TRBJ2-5	ASSMKRGETQY
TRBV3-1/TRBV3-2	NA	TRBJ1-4	ASSQESLRQGGKLF
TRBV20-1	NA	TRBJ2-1	SAISGLEQF
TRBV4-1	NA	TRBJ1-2	ASSPQERRLDYGYT
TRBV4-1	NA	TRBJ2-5	ASSQAPKRGVPGIKETQY
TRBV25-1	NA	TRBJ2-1	ASSGGQTGGGNEQF
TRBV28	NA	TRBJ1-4	ASSFAGGREKLF
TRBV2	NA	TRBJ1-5	ASSDTGSNQPQH
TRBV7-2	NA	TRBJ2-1	ASSSSSWTGEQF
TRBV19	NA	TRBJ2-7	ASSIGQPPYEQY
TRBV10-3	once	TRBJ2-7	AISGARSDEQY
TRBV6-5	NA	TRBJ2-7	ASKNRGLGLYEQY
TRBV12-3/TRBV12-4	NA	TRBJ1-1	ASSLEGQEAF
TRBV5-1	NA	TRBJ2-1	ASSVTESSYNEQF
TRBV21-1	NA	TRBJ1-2	ASSRDRDNIGYGYT
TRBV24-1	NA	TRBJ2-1	ATSSMGSSYNEQF
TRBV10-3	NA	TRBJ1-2	AISESKSTGYYGYT
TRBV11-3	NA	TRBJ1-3	ASSSMAAGNTIY
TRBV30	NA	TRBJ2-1	AWSLGHEQF
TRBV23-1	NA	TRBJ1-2	ASSLRGREKSGYT
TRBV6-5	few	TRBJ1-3	ASHREPGNTIY
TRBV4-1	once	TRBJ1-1	ASSRNRGNTEAF